Below, 20 T cell receptor beta chains from the same sample are listed, as sequenced in a study of CD8+ T cells in alopecia areata. The authors extracted RNA and reverse transcribed it into cDNA as the sequencing template. The table came from immunoSEQ multiplex PCR; TCRdb's copy has only in-frame clones and leaves some out. This sample has some 110,000 clones, with 50% to 75% found just once. Noted treatment: oral pan-JAK inhibitor, 5-10 mg twice daily. This material consisted of CD8+ T cells sorted from blood, taken at week 4, from a patient treated with tofacitinib. The receptors shown here come from a human donor with alopecia areata.

J is TRBJ2-7 and V is TRBV9; D possibly corresponds to TRBD1 (5 bases). V was clipped by 3 bases and J by 2 bases, with 12 bases between them. CDR3 length: 14 amino acids. Germline values: CDR1 SGDLS, CDR2 YYNGEE. CDR3: CASSGRQKPYEQYF. As DNA, the CDR3 is TGTGCCAGCAGCGGGAGACAGAAGCCCTACGAGCAGTACTTC.

The chain uses TRBV5-6 and TRBJ1-5; D call uncertain. The CDR3 is 16 amino acids. Trimming took 3 bases from V and 4 from J, leaving 17 bases between them. Germline V gene sequence: CDR1 SGHDT, CDR2 YYEEEE. For the CDR3, the DNA is TGTGCCAGCAGCTCTCGAGACGACACACCAAATCAGCCCCAGCATTTT. Its translation: CASSSRDDTPNQPQHF.

J is TRBJ1-3 and V is TRBV2; no firm D call. Trimming cost V 3 bases and J 0 bases, with 9 bases left between them. This CDR3 has 15 residues. Per the germline V gene, CDR1 is SNHLY and CDR2 is FYNNEI. CDR3 amino acids: CASSDVGNSGNTIYF. DNA of the CDR3: TGTGCCAGCAGTGATGTTGGGAACTCTGGAAACACCATATATTTT.

The chain employs TRBV27 and TRBJ1-6; no reliable D call. Germline loops: CDR1 MNHEY, CDR2 SMNVEV (reference sequence). V was trimmed by 6 bases and J by 9 bases, leaving 12 bases between them. This CDR3 is built from 13 residues. The DNA for the CDR3 is TGTGCCAGCAGCGGGAACTTGGCTTCACCCCTCCACTTT. It codes for CASSGNLASPLHF.

This clone was counted only a few times. This chain links TRBV30 with TRBJ1-6; 11 nucleotides align to TRBD1. The CDR3 runs to 14 residues. V lost 4 bases, J lost 9 bases, and 5 bases stayed unmatched. Germline assignment: CDR1 GTSNPN and CDR2 SVGIG (reference sequence). This CDR3 is CAWTTGTGGSPLHF. The CDR3 DNA is TGTGCCTGGACTACCGGGACAGGGGGTTCACCCCTCCACTTT.

The chain joins TRBV6-4 to TRBJ2-2; D remains unclear. In germline, CDR1 is MRHNA, CDR2 SNTAGT. CDR3 size: 14 residues. Trimming removed 7 bases from V and 6 bases from J, with 15 bases in between. CDR3 protein: CASKPGPGSGELFF. CDR3 sequence (DNA): TGTGCCAGCAAACCCGGCCCAGGTTCCGGGGAGCTGTTTTTT.

This chain joins TRBV7-9 and TRBJ2-5; D perhaps matches TRBD1 (5 bases). With 1 base removed from V and 3 bases from J, the gap between germline ends came to 6 bases. The CDR3 contains 13 residues. CDR1 and CDR2 from the germline V gene are SEHNR and FQNEAQ (reference sequence). The CDR3 DNA reads as TGTGCCAGCAGCTTAGTAGGGGAAGAGACCCAGTACTTC. This encodes CASSLVGEETQYF.

The chain couples TRBV6-5 to TRBJ2-7; D unresolved. V was cut by 8 bases and J by 1 base, with 6 bases left in between. CDR3 length: 11 amino acids. Germline V CDR1 and CDR2: MNHEY, SVGAGI. The CDR3 protein is CASHSSYEQYF. CDR3 sequence (DNA): TGTGCCAGCCATTCTTCCTACGAGCAGTACTTC.

The table lists this clone with a few counts. The J gene is TRBJ2-1, the V gene TRBV5-1; TRBD2 agrees at 10 bases. Germline CDR1 is SGHRS and CDR2 is YFSETQ. The CDR3 totals 16 residues. The V gene end was trimmed by 2 bases and the J gene end by 5 bases; junction bases not matched to a gene: 7. Written as DNA, the CDR3 is TGCGCCAGCAGCTTTTTCCTAGCGGGGGCGGACAATGAGCAGTTCTTC. Amino acids: CASSFFLAGADNEQFF.

This clone was counted between two and nine times. This chain connects TRBV30 to TRBJ2-7; D may be TRBD1 or TRBD2 (5 bases each). Trimming shortened V by 6 bases and J by 0 bases, and 18 bases separated the two germline ends. The CDR3 spans 15 residues. Germline V gives CDR1 GTSNPN, CDR2 SVGIG (reference sequence). In nucleotides, the CDR3 is TGTGCCTGCTCCTCCGGGACGGTCAGCTCCTACGAGCAGTACTTC. This gives the protein CACSSGTVSSYEQYF. The entire variable domain, with the rest obtained from reference TRBV30 and TRBJ2-7, is as follows: SQTIHQWPATLVQPVGSPLSLECTVEGTSNPNLYWYRQAAGRGLQLLFYSVGIGQISSEVPQNLSASRPQDRQFILSSKKLLLSDSGFYLCACSSGTVSSYEQYFGPGTRLTVT.

The gene calls are TRBV30 and TRBJ2-7; tentative D call: TRBD2 (5 bases). Trimming stripped 2 bases from V and 3 bases from J, with 14 bases between. The CDR3 extends over 14 amino acids. Germline V gene sequence: CDR1 GTSNPN, CDR2 SVGIG (reference sequence). CDR3 sequence (DNA): TGTGCCTGGAGTCCCCATTTCGGGGACTACGAGCAGTACTTC. Its protein product is CAWSPHFGDYEQYF. The complete variable domain, with remaining parts taken from reference TRBV30 and TRBJ2-7, reads SQTIHQWPATLVQPVGSPLSLECTVEGTSNPNLYWYRQAAGRGLQLLFYSVGIGQISSEVPQNLSASRPQDRQFILSSKKLLLSDSGFYLCAWSPHFGDYEQYFGPGTRLTVT.

J is TRBJ1-2 and V is TRBV30; no firm D call. The CDR3 totals 11 residues. The germline V gene encodes CDR1 GTSNPN and CDR2 SVGIG (reference sequence). The CDR3 loop reads CARSANYGYTF. The CDR3, as DNA: TGTGCGCGGTCGGCGAACTATGGCTACACCTTC.

This clone has only a few counts. The V and J genes are TRBV29-1 and TRBJ2-2; 9 bases agree with TRBD2. J lost 4 bases, V lost 4 bases, and 7 bases had no gene match. Germline CDR1 and CDR2: SQVTM and ANQGSEA. The CDR3 consists of 15 residues. The chain's CDR3 is CSVVASGDSTGELFF. The CDR3 DNA reads TGCAGCGTTGTGGCTAGCGGGGATTCCACCGGGGAGCTGTTTTTT.

V and J are TRBV30 and TRBJ1-1; a possible D gene is TRBD1 (6 bases). Trimming removed 1 base at V and 4 bases at J, with 13 bases between. Germline assignment: CDR1 GTSNPN and CDR2 SVGIG (reference sequence). CDR3 length: 14 residues. CDR3 protein: CAWSATGLGTEAFF. The CDR3, as DNA: TGTGCCTGGAGTGCTACAGGGTTGGGCACTGAAGCTTTCTTT. Full variable domain (outside the CDR3, taken from reference TRBV30 and TRBJ1-1): SQTIHQWPATLVQPVGSPLSLECTVEGTSNPNLYWYRQAAGRGLQLLFYSVGIGQISSEVPQNLSASRPQDRQFILSSKKLLLSDSGFYLCAWSATGLGTEAFFGQGTRLTVV.

This clone has just a few counts. The CDR3 spells CATSGQGGRKLFF. For the CDR3, the DNA is TGTGCCACCAGCGGACAGGGAGGGCGGAAACTGTTTTTT. This sequence joins TRBV15 and TRBJ1-4; 8 positions agree with TRBD1. The length of the CDR3 is 13 residues. V lost 5 bases to trimming and J lost 11 bases; unmatched junction nucleotides: 7. The germline CDR1 and CDR2 sequences are LNHNV and YYDKDF (reference sequence).

This clone was seen a few times. CDR3 residues: CASSPKVGGGTDTQYF. In nucleotides, the CDR3 is TGTGCCAGCAGCCCAAAGGTTGGCGGCGGCACAGATACGCAGTATTTT. The genes are TRBV7-4 and TRBJ2-3; D unresolved. This CDR3 is 16 amino acids long. Trimming cost V 5 bases and J 1 base, with 16 bases left between them. The germline CDR1 and CDR2 sequences are SGHVT and SQSDAQ.

The rearrangement links TRBV4-1 to TRBJ2-2, with D unresolved. The germline V gene has CDR1 MGHRA and CDR2 YSYEKL. This CDR3 is 16 amino acids long. Trimming took 0 bases from V and 3 from J, leaving 11 bases between them. The CDR3 loop is CASSQDRPSYTGELFF. DNA of the CDR3: TGCGCCAGCAGCCAAGATCGCCCCTCCTACACCGGGGAGCTGTTTTTT.

The chain carries TRBV29-1 and TRBJ2-3; D remains unclear. The V end lost 7 bases, the J end lost 4 bases, and 12 bases lay between the germline ends. Germline assignment: CDR1 SQVTM and CDR2 ANQGSEA. This CDR3 is 12 amino acids long. CDR3: CSAMHIADTQYF. As DNA, the CDR3 is TGCAGCGCAATGCACATAGCAGATACGCAGTATTTT.

The rearrangement joins TRBV9 to TRBJ2-7; tentatively, D is TRBD1 (5 bases). The CDR3 consists of 14 residues. The germline V gene encodes CDR1 SGDLS and CDR2 YYNGEE. The V end was cut by 0 bases, the J end by 5 bases, with 12 bases between. CDR3: CASSVEQAAHEQYF. Written as DNA, the CDR3 is TGTGCCAGCAGCGTAGAACAGGCGGCGCACGAGCAGTACTTC.

This chain links TRBV6-5 with TRBJ2-7; D is undetermined. CDR3 length: 13 residues. The V and J ends lost 6 bases and 3 bases respectively, with 12 bases between them. Germline CDR1 reads MNHEY; CDR2 reads SVGAGI. The CDR3 loop reads CASRPTVGYEQYF. The CDR3, as DNA: TGTGCCAGCAGGCCCACCGTGGGCTACGAGCAGTACTTC.